The source of this T cell receptor beta chain is a study of blood T cell repertoires in COVID-19. Looking at the study overall: Specimens from acute and convalescent COVID-19 originated in the United States, Italy and Spain. In each case, the material was cDNA or gDNA derived from T cells, B-cell-depleted T cells, or PBMCs.

The CDR3 covers 14 residues. CDR1 and CDR2 (germline): MNHEY, SVGAGI. V shed 2 bases and J shed 0 bases, with 7 bases lying between them. Authors' analysis steps: Amplification of reference gene primers was used by the study to estimate nucleated cell counts. Clones were read by immunoSEQ multiplex PCR, and TCRdb kept only the in-frame ones, dropping some. V, J and clone size are those of that table, while D and trimming were read from the DNA. This sample has over 75,000 clones, with 90% to 95% found just once. This rearrangement joins TRBV6-5 to TRBJ1-1; perhaps TRBD1 as D (6 bases). The sequencing sample was made of peripheral blood. The origin of this receptor is a man aged 55 to 70 with acute or convalescent COVID-19. The CDR3 protein is CASSYGQLNTEAFF. CDR3 in DNA: TGTGCCAGCAGTTACGGACAGTTGAACACTGAAGCTTTCTTT.